Ten or more counts support the clone carrying this T cell receptor beta chain. The read is 3 residues too short to cover the CDR3 end, so that end is filled in from the germline J gene. This sample is drawn from a study of T cell clonality in common variable immunodeficiency. Assay used: immunoSEQ multiplex PCR; TCRdb lists only in-frame clones, some missing. The sample contains 35,000 to 55,000 clones, none occurring once; about 0.68% lies in the top ten. The trim removed 3 bases at V and 4 bases at J, leaving 3 bases unmatched. The CDR3 has 14 residues. Germline V gene lookup returns CDR1 DFQATT and CDR2 SNEGSKA (reference sequence).

This chain connects TRBV20-1 to TRBJ1-1, with 12 bases that match TRBD1. The receptor was derived from a person aged 18-70 years in good health. Sequencing was carried out using peripheral blood mononuclear cells. The chain's CDR3 is CSASRDRGLTEAFF. CDR3 DNA, as far as it was read: TGCAGTGCTAGCCGGGACAGGGGGCTCACTGAA.